This TCR beta chain was sequenced in a study of blood T cell repertoires in COVID-19. The CDR3 is 16 residues long. CDR1 is LGHNA, CDR2 YNFKEQ, per germline. V lost 2 bases and J lost 6, with 18 bases in between. In the authors' workflow: For nucleated cells, counts were estimated from reference gene primer amplification. Assay used: immunoSEQ multiplex PCR; TCRdb lists only in-frame clones, some missing. The DNA gave D and trimming, while V, J and clone size come from that table. Of hundreds of thousands of clones in the sample, approximately 83% were seen once. This chain links TRBV4-2 with TRBJ2-3, with a weak D call TRBD2 (6 bases). The clonotype comes from a human donor in a cohort sampled during active COVID-19. The sequenced sample consisted of peripheral blood. CDR3 coding DNA: TGTGCCAGCAGCCAATCCCCTAGCGTCCCCAAGGATACGCAGTATTTT. Translation gives CASSQSPSVPKDTQYF.